Each of the 2 T cell receptor beta chains below was sequenced from the same sample in a study of CXCR3-negative and CXCR3-positive naive CD8 T cells. The method, 5' RACE with UMI labels, was used to prepare the TRB cDNA libraries. TCRdb re-called the 5' RACE reads and catalogs CDR3 proteins one per entry, DNA excluded. Recorded for this sample: tens of thousands of distinct CDR3 sequences. The sample was memory CD8+ T cells from blood. These receptor sequences come from a human donor in good health. Some clones in this sample may be carry-over from other donors' samples.

This clonotype is deemed large (0.1 to 1%) by its frequency. This rearrangement joins TRBV6-4 to TRBJ2-3; TCRdb names TRBD1, which stays unverified in the absence of DNA. From germline, CDR1 is MRHNA and CDR2 SNTAGT. This CDR3 contains 15 residues. CDR3 sequence reads: CASSDDSGATDTQYF.

The chain couples TRBV7-9 to TRBJ2-1; TCRdb lists TRBD1, though no DNA is available to test this call. The CDR3 runs to 13 residues. The V gene's germline CDR1 is SEHNR and CDR2 FQNEAQ (reference sequence). The CDR3 is CASSPRGYNEQFF.